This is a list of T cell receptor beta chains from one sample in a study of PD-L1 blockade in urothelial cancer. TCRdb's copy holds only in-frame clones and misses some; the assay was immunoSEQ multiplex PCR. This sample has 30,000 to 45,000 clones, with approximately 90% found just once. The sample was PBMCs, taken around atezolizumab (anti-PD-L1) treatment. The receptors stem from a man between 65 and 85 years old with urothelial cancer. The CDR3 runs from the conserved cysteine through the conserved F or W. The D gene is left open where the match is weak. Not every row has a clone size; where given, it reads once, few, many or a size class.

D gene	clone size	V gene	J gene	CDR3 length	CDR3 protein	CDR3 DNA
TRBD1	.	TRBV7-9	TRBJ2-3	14	CASSFDREGDTQYF	TGTGCCAGCAGCTTCGACAGGGAAGGCGATACGCAGTATTTT
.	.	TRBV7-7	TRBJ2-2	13	CATTARNTGELFF	TGTGCCACCACGGCTAGGAACACCGGGGAGCTGTTTTTT
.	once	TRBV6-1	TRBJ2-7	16	CASSELQGRGLYEQYF	TGTGCCAGCAGTGAACTCCAGGGGCGGGGGTTGTACGAGCAGTACTTC
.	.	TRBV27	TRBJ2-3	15	CASANLGLPTDTQYF	TGTGCCAGTGCCAATCTGGGACTCCCCACAGATACGCAGTATTTT
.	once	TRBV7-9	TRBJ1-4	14	CASSPDSHNEKLFF	TGTGCCAGCAGCCCCGACAGTCATAATGAAAAACTGTTTTTT
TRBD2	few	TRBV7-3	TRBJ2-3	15	CASSARGGSTDTQYF	TGTGCCAGCAGCGCCCGGGGGGGTAGCACAGATACGCAGTATTTT
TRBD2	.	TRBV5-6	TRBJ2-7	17	CASSLAATGTSGYEQYF	TGTGCCAGCAGCTTAGCGGCGACAGGGACTAGCGGCTACGAGCAGTACTTC
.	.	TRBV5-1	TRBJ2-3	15	CASTPRERYTDTQYF	TGCGCCAGCACCCCGCGGGAAAGATACACAGATACGCAGTATTTT
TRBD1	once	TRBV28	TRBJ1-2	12	CASSSPGGGYTF	TGTGCCAGCAGCTCCCCAGGGGGTGGCTACACCTTC
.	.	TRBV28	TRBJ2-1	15	CASRRARGTHNEQFF	TGTGCCAGCCGTCGGGCCAGGGGTACTCACAATGAGCAGTTCTTC
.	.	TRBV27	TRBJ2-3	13	CASSLSSFSVEYF	TGTGCCAGCAGTCTCTCCTCCTTTTCTGTAGAGTATTTT
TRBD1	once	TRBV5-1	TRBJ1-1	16	CASSLALGQGNTEAFF	TGCGCCAGCAGCTTGGCCCTCGGACAGGGGAACACTGAAGCTTTCTTT
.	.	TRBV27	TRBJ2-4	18	CASSFGQPLKIAKNIQYF	TGTGCCAGCAGTTTTGGACAGCCCCTAAAGATAGCCAAAAACATTCAGTACTTC
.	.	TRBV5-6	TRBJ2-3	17	CASSSRLGALSTDTQYF	TGTGCCAGCAGCTCCAGGTTGGGTGCTCTTAGCACAGATACGCAGTATTTT
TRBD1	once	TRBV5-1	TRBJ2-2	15	CASTPGQGFTGELFF	TGCGCCAGCACCCCGGGACAGGGCTTTACCGGGGAGCTGTTTTTT
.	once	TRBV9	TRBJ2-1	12	CASSPLREREFF	TGTGCCAGCAGCCCCCTACGAGAGCGGGAGTTCTTC
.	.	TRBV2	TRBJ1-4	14	CASSTLGTNEKLFF	TGTGCCAGCTCCACCCTCGGGACTAATGAAAAACTGTTTTTT
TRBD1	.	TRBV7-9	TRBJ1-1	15	CASSPHPTGVAEAFF	TGTGCCAGCAGCCCTCACCCGACAGGGGTAGCTGAAGCTTTCTTT
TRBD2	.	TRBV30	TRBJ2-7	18	CAWSYGLGVSGTSYEQYF	TGTGCCTGGAGTTACGGACTGGGGGTTAGCGGGACCTCCTACGAGCAGTACTTC
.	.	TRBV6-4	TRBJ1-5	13	CASSETGFGPQHF	TGTGCCAGCAGTGAGACAGGTTTTGGGCCCCAGCATTTT
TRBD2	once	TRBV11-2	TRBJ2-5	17	CASSLGSGRAGRETQYF	TGTGCCAGCAGCTTAGGTAGCGGGAGGGCCGGGAGAGAGACCCAGTACTTC
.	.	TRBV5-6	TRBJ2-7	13	CASSLVQGDEQYF	TGTGCCAGCAGCTTGGTCCAGGGTGACGAGCAGTACTTC
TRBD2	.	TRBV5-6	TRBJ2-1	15	CASSLPGLAGGGQFF	TGTGCCAGCAGTCTCCCGGGACTAGCGGGAGGGGGGCAGTTCTTC
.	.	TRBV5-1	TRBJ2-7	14	CASSVDVERDEQYF	TGCGCCAGCAGCGTGGACGTTGAGAGGGACGAGCAGTACTTC
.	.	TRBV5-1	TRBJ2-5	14	CASSLGQGRETQYF	TGCGCCAGCAGCTTGGGTCAGGGCAGGGAGACCCAGTACTTC
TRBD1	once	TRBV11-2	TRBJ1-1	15	CASSFRTGTNTEAFF	TGTGCCAGCAGCTTTAGGACAGGGACGAACACTGAAGCTTTCTTT
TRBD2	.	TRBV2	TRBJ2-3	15	CASSPWRESLDTQYF	TGTGCCAGCAGCCCCTGGCGGGAGAGCTTAGATACGCAGTATTTT
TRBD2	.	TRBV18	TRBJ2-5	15	CASSPWTSGTETQYF	TGTGCCAGCTCACCATGGACTAGCGGGACAGAGACCCAGTACTTC
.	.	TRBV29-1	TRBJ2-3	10	CSVDLDTQYF	TGCAGCGTTGACCTTGATACGCAGTATTTT
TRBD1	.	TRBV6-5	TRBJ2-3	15	CASSSQGVATDTQYF	TGTGCCAGCAGTTCACAGGGGGTCGCCACAGATACGCAGTATTTT
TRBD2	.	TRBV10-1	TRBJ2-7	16	CASSDRAGGLIYEQYF	TGCGCCAGCAGTGACCGAGCGGGAGGGCTTATTTACGAGCAGTACTTC
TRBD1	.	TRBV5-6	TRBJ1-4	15	CASSLDAGGSEKLFF	TGTGCCAGCAGCTTGGACGCAGGGGGAAGTGAAAAACTGTTTTTT
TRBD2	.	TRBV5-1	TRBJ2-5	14	CASSFLGGEETQYF	TGCGCCAGCAGCTTCCTTGGGGGGGAAGAGACCCAGTACTTC
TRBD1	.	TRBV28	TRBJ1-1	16	CASRSVAGTGNTEAFF	TGTGCCAGCAGATCTGTGGCCGGGACAGGGAACACTGAAGCTTTCTTT
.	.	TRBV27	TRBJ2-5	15	CASSSYGRAKETQYF	TGTGCCAGCAGTTCCTACGGGAGAGCGAAAGAGACCCAGTACTTC
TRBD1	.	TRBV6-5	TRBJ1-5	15	CASSRRQGGNQPQHF	TGTGCCAGCAGCCGAAGACAGGGGGGCAATCAGCCCCAGCATTTT
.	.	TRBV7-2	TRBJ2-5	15	CASSLYTTSQETQYF	TGTGCCAGCAGCCTTTATACGACTAGCCAAGAGACCCAGTACTTC
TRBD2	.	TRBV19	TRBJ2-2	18	CASSIVWTSGRRAGELFF	TGTGCCAGTAGTATAGTTTGGACTAGCGGGAGACGCGCCGGGGAGCTGTTTTTT
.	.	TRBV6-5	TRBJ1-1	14	CASSYLQGNTEAFF	TGTGCCAGCAGTTACCTACAGGGGAACACTGAAGCTTTCTTT
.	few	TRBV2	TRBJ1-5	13	CASSRSGDQPQHF	TGTGCCAGCAGTCGATCGGGAGATCAGCCCCAGCATTTT
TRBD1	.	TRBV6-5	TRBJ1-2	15	CASRADRGNSYGYTF	TGTGCCAGCAGAGCCGACAGGGGCAACTCCTATGGCTACACCTTC
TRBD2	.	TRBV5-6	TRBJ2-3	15	CASSLRGSGTDTQYF	TGTGCCAGCAGCTTGCGGGGTAGCGGGACTGATACGCAGTATTTT
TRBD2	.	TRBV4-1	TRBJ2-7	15	CASSRLAGGPDEQYF	TGCGCCAGCAGCCGATTAGCGGGAGGGCCAGACGAGCAGTACTTC
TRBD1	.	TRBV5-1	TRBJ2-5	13	CASSMTGVETQYF	TGCGCCAGCAGCATGACAGGGGTAGAGACCCAGTACTTC
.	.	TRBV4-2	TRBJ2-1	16	CASSQGGTNTYNEQFF	TGTGCCAGCAGCCAAGGGGGGACAAATACCTACAATGAGCAGTTCTTC
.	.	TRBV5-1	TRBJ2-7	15	CASSLDGVGGLEQYF	TGCGCCAGCAGCTTGGACGGGGTAGGAGGTTTGGAGCAGTACTTC
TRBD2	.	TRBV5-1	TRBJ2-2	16	CASSLGTSGRYGELFF	TGCGCCAGCAGCTTGGGGACTAGCGGGAGATACGGGGAGCTGTTTTTT
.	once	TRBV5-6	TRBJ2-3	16	CASSQGRVRGADTQYF	TGTGCCAGCAGCCAAGGGAGGGTTCGGGGGGCGGATACGCAGTATTTT
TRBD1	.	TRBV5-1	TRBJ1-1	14	CASSLGDRNTEAFF	TGCGCCAGCAGCCTTGGGGACAGGAACACTGAAGCTTTCTTT